This T cell receptor beta chain derives from a study of blood T cell repertoires in COVID-19. Method: immunoSEQ multiplex PCR; TCRdb's copy keeps in-frame clones and lacks some. Found here are 150,000 to 200,000 clones, roughly three quarters of them singletons; the top ten hold roughly 5.6%. Trimming at V came to 6 bases and at J to 8 bases, leaving 10 bases not matched to a gene. Germline V gene data show CDR1 as MNHEY and CDR2 as SMNVEV (reference sequence). The CDR3 loop spans 15 amino acids. The sequencing input was peripheral blood. The sequence derives from a woman aged 40 to 50 with COVID-19, enrolled during active disease. The gene calls are TRBV27 and TRBJ1-4; 9 bases line up with TRBD1. Here the CDR3 DNA reads TGTGCCAGCAGACAGGGGGCGAATCTCCCCGAAAAACTGTTTTTT. Its protein product is CASRQGANLPEKLFF.